These T cell receptor beta chains were read from a single sample in a study of glioma-infiltrating T cells. TCRdb ran MiXCR on the multiplex PCR reads and lists one entry per CDR3 protein. The data hold around 100,000 distinct CDR3 sequences, with around 31% observed a single time. Sequencing was carried out using glioma tissue, nonneoplastic brain tissue, or PBMCs (not recorded which). These receptors all stem from a human donor with low-grade glioma or glioblastoma, undergoing nonglioma brain surgery, or in good health (not recorded which). CDR3s include the opening cysteine and the closing phenylalanine or tryptophan. A D gene is named only where the DNA matches it firmly. The size entry is marked missing in some rows and otherwise reads once, few, many or a size class.

CDR3: CASSATGDLNYGYTF; DNA: TGTGCCAGCAGCGCAACAGGGGATCTTAACTATGGCTACACCTTC; J: TRBJ1-2; V: TRBV9; D: TRBD1; size: -
CDR3: CASSFGLAMGEQFF; DNA: TGTGCCAGCAGCTTCGGACTAGCAATGGGGGAGCAGTTCTTC; J: TRBJ2-1; V: TRBV7-9; D: TRBD2; size: few
CDR3: CASRRELANTGELFF; DNA: TGTGCCAGCAGGCGGGAGCTAGCGAACACCGGGGAGCTGTTTTTT; J: TRBJ2-2; V: TRBV2; D: TRBD2; size: -
CDR3: CSARDLFGQETQYF; DNA: TGCAGTGCTAGAGATCTTTTTGGCCAAGAGACCCAGTACTTC; J: TRBJ2-5; V: TRBV20-1; D: -; size: many
CDR3: CASSSGQERETQYF; DNA: TGCGCCAGCAGCTCAGGACAGGAGAGGGAGACCCAGTACTTC; J: TRBJ2-5; V: TRBV5-1; D: TRBD1; size: -
CDR3: CASGHTYEQYF; DNA: TGTGCCAGCGGGCACACTTACGAGCAGTACTTC; J: TRBJ2-7; V: TRBV11-2; D: -; size: -
CDR3: CASAGQPSYEQYF; DNA: TGTGCCAGCGCGGGACAGCCCTCCTACGAGCAGTACTTC; J: TRBJ2-7; V: TRBV6-1; D: -; size: many
CDR3: CSVRNRGQGTEAFF; DNA: TGCAGCGTCAGGAACAGGGGGCAGGGCACTGAAGCTTTCTTT; J: TRBJ1-1; V: TRBV29-1; D: TRBD1; size: few
CDR3: CARSEAGTETYEQYF; DNA: TGTGCCAGAAGTGAAGCTGGGACAGAGACCTACGAGCAGTACTTC; J: TRBJ2-7; V: TRBV6-5; D: TRBD1; size: -
CDR3: CASSLGGGFYNEQFF; DNA: TGTGCCAGCAGTTTGGGCGGGGGATTCTACAATGAGCAGTTCTTC; J: TRBJ2-1; V: TRBV12-3/TRBV12-4; D: TRBD2; size: -
CDR3: CSVQGSNQPQHF; DNA: TGCAGTGTTCAGGGTAGCAATCAGCCCCAGCATTTT; J: TRBJ1-5; V: TRBV20-1; D: -; size: many
CDR3: CASSQSEGREQFF; DNA: TGCGCCAGCAGCCAGTCTGAGGGTCGGGAGCAGTTCTTC; J: TRBJ2-1; V: TRBV4-3; D: -; size: many
CDR3: CASSPRQGVEKLFF; DNA: TGTGCCAGCTCACCACGACAGGGAGTCGAAAAACTGTTTTTT; J: TRBJ1-4; V: TRBV18; D: TRBD1; size: -